This TCR beta chain is drawn from a study of blood T cells in healthy people across ages. A second 7 to 11 cycle PCR used barcoded and J-beta primers. From each sample, at least 2.5 million paired-end reads containing CDR3 were obtained. TCRdb used MiXCR to reprocess the 5' RACE reads, holding one entry per CDR3 protein. The repertoire holds around 1,500,000 distinct CDR3 sequences, with approximately 30% as singletons. On this clonotype itself: Antigen unknown. At one end the junction does not follow the germline gene, possibly because of a read error.

Findings and limits, study-wide: Diversity was estimated from one million T cells, and these estimates were considered underestimates.

This CDR3 is 17 amino acids long. The clonotype comes from a woman in her 30s in good health. The V gene is TRBV12-3 or TRBV12-4, the J gene TRBJ2-3, with 7 bases matching TRBD1. Sequences were obtained from blood. The CDR3 region has the DNA TGTGCCAGCAGTTCCAGACCACAGACAGGGCGCACAGATGCGCAGTATTTT. Translating gives CASSSRPQTGRTDAQYF.